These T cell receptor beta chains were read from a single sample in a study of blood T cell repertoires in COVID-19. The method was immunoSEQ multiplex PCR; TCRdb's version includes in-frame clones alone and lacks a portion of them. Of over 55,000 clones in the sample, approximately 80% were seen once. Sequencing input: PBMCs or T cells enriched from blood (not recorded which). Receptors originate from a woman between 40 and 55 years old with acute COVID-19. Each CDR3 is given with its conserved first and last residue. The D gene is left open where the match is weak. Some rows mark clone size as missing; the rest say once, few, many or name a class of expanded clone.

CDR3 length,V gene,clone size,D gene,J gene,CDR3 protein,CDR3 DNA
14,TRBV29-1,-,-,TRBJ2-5,CSVDYAGGGGTQYF,TGCAGCGTTGATTATGCAGGGGGCGGGGGGACCCAGTACTTC
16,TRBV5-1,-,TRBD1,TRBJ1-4,CASSLGLGTGFEKLFF,TGCGCCAGCAGCTTGGGATTGGGGACAGGGTTTGAAAAACTGTTTTTT
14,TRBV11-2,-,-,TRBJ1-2,CASSLDPQSYGYTF,TGTGCCAGCAGCTTAGATCCACAGAGCTATGGCTACACCTTC
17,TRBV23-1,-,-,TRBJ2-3,CASSQFCEATPTDTQYF,TGCGCCAGCAGTCAATTTTGTGAAGCAACCCCCACAGATACGCAGTATTTT
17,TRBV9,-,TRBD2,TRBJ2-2,CASSVPLAGEATGELFF,TGTGCCAGCAGCGTGCCACTAGCGGGAGAGGCCACCGGGGAGCTGTTTTTT
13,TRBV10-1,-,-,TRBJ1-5,CASPWGDNQPQHF,TGCGCCAGCCCTTGGGGAGACAATCAGCCCCAGCATTTT
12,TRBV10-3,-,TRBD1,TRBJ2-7,CAIRQGSYEQYF,TGTGCCATTCGACAGGGCTCCTACGAGCAGTACTTC
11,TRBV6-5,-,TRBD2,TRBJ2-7,CASRLAGNQYF,TGTGCCAGCCGACTAGCGGGGAACCAATACTTC
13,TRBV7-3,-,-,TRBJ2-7,CASSLDLASEQYF,TGTGCCAGCAGCCTCGATCTAGCATCCGAGCAGTACTTC
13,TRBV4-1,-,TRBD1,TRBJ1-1,CASSDRGPTEAFF,TGCGCCAGCAGTGACAGGGGGCCCACTGAAGCTTTCTTT
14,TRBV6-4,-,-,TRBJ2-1,CASRASTSSNEQFF,TGTGCCAGCAGGGCCTCCACTAGCTCCAATGAGCAGTTCTTC
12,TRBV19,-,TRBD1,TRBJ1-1,CASTPKGQGPFF,TGTGCCAGTACCCCAAAGGGACAGGGGCCTTTCTTT
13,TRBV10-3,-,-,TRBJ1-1,CAILKPGNTEAFF,TGTGCCATTCTTAAGCCGGGGAACACTGAAGCTTTCTTT
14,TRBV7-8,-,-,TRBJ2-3,CASSPFPSLDTQYF,TGTGCCAGCAGCCCCTTTCCCTCGTTGGATACGCAGTATTTT
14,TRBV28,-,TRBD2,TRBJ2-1,CASSLSGGYNEQFF,TGTGCCAGCAGTTTAAGCGGGGGATACAATGAGCAGTTCTTC
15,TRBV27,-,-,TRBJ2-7,CASSLEAGPSYEQYF,TGTGCCAGCAGTTTAGAGGCGGGACCCTCCTACGAGCAGTACTTC
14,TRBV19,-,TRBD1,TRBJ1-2,CASSIGQDNYGYTF,TGTGCCAGTAGTATTGGACAGGACAACTATGGCTACACCTTC
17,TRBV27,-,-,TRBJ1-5,CASSLLPPADSNQPQHF,TGTGCCAGCAGTTTATTGCCCCCGGCGGATAGCAATCAGCCCCAGCATTTT
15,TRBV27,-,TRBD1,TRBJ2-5,CASSPDRVYTETQYF,TGTGCCAGCAGTCCAGACAGGGTGTATACAGAGACCCAGTACTTC
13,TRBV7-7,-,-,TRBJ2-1,CASSLYRYNEQFF,TGTGCTAGCAGCCTGTACAGGTACAATGAGCAGTTCTTC
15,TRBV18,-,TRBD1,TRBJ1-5,CASSADRGHNQPQHF,TGTGCCAGCTCAGCGGACAGGGGGCATAATCAGCCCCAGCATTTT
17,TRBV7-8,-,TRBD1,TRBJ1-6,CASSLDGQGANNSPLHF,TGTGCCAGCAGCTTAGACGGACAGGGGGCGAATAATTCACCCCTCCACTTT
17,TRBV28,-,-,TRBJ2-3,CASSPSHGGGPTDTQYF,TGTGCCAGCAGTCCTTCCCACGGCGGAGGTCCCACAGATACGCAGTATTTT
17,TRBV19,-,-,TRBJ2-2,CASSVHWRGPNTGELFF,TGTGCCAGTAGTGTCCACTGGCGGGGGCCCAACACCGGGGAGCTGTTTTTT
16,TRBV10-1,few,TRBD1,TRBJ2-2,CASSEGDRGNTGELFF,TGCGCCAGCAGTGAAGGGGACAGGGGGAACACCGGGGAGCTGTTTTTT
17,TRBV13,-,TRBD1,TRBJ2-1,CASSLDSRAGGDNEQFF,TGTGCCAGCAGCTTAGATAGTAGGGCAGGGGGAGACAATGAGCAGTTCTTC
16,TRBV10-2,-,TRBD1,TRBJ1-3,CASSAQGVNSGNTIYF,TGCGCCAGCAGCGCCCAGGGGGTTAACTCTGGAAACACCATATATTTT